Following are 27 T cell receptor beta chains from one sample sequenced in a study of blood T cell repertoires in COVID-19. TCRdb keeps only in-frame clones here, not all; method: immunoSEQ multiplex PCR. In the table there are approximately 110,000 clones, around 81% of which are singletons. The sample was peripheral blood. Every receptor here comes from a human donor in a cohort sampled during active or convalescent COVID-19.

There are many counts of this clone. This chain's CDR3 is CATGGSSYEQYF. CDR3 sequence (DNA): TGTGCCACAGGGGGAAGCTCCTACGAGCAGTACTTC. The chain has TRBV28 and TRBJ2-7, with 7 bases matching TRBD1. V lost 10 bases to trimming and J lost 0 bases; unmatched junction nucleotides: 3. CDR3 size: 12 residues. CDR1 is MDHEN, CDR2 SYDVKM, per germline.

The chain recombines TRBV2 with TRBJ2-1, with 8 bases that match TRBD2. Germline CDR1 and CDR2: SNHLY and FYNNEI. The CDR3 has 13 amino acids. The V and J ends lost 7 bases and 4 bases, in that order; junction bases with no gene match: 3. The DNA for the CDR3 is TGTGCCAGCAAAAGCGGGGGTTACAATGAGCAGTTCTTC. Amino acid sequence: CASKSGGYNEQFF.

This chain joins TRBV9 and TRBJ1-3; 7 bases agree with TRBD1. The trim removed 4 bases at V and 3 bases at J, leaving 13 bases unmatched. The CDR3 has 17 amino acids. Per germline, CDR1 SGDLS and CDR2 YYNGEE. CDR3 amino acids: CASSPLQGEVGGNTIYF. The CDR3 DNA reads as TGTGCCAGCAGCCCTCTCCAGGGGGAGGTGGGTGGAAACACCATATATTTT.

Here the CDR3 DNA reads TGTGCCACCAGTGATTTTCCTATCGGACTAGCTTTGCACGGGGAGCTGTTTTTT. As protein: CATSDFPIGLALHGELFF. This chain joins TRBV24-1 and TRBJ2-2; 8 bases line up with TRBD2. This CDR3 has 18 amino acids. CDR1 is KGHDR, CDR2 SFDVKD, per germline. The J segment lost 7 bases and the V segment lost 1 base, leaving 13 bases of the junction unmatched.

The V gene is TRBV3-1 (or the pseudogene TRBV3-2), the J gene TRBJ2-7, with 9 bases fitting TRBD2. The CDR3 contains 15 residues. The V and J ends lost 0 bases and 6 bases, in that order; junction bases with no gene match: 6. Germline V gene data show CDR1 as LGHDT and CDR2 as YNNKEL (reference sequence). The CDR3 region has the DNA TGTGCCAGCAGCCAAGATCTGCGGGAGGGCCTCGAGCAGTACTTC. As protein: CASSQDLREGLEQYF.

The chain has TRBV5-1 and TRBJ1-2; tentative D call: TRBD1 (6 bases). The CDR3 covers 14 residues. V dropped 4 bases and J dropped 2 bases, with 12 bases sitting between them. Germline V gene data show CDR1 as SGHRS and CDR2 as YFSETQ. The CDR3 reads CASSPAGTNYGYTF. The DNA of the CDR3 is TGCGCCAGCAGCCCGGCCGGGACAAACTATGGCTACACCTTC.

The chain uses TRBV5-5 and TRBJ2-7; 10 bases line up with TRBD2. Germline-derived CDR1 and CDR2 are SGHKS and YYEKEE (reference sequence). The CDR3 contains 14 residues. Trimming took 4 bases from V and 2 from J; bases not matched to a gene: 3. In DNA form, the CDR3 reads TGTGCCAGCAGCGGGACTAGCGCGACCTACGAGCAGTACTTC. Translated, it gives CASSGTSATYEQYF.

The V and J genes are TRBV6-5 and TRBJ1-2; 7 bases map to TRBD1. Unmatched junction bases numbered 10, after V lost 0 bases and J lost 6 bases. The CDR3 length is 16 residues. Germline CDR1 reads MNHEY; CDR2 reads SVGAGI. In nucleotides, the CDR3 is TGTGCCAGCAGTTACTCGAGGTTCGGGACAGCAAATGGCTACACCTTC. It is translated as CASSYSRFGTANGYTF.

This chain links TRBV19 with TRBJ1-1; D remains ambiguous. In germline, CDR1 is LNHDA, CDR2 SQIVND (reference sequence). V lost 0 bases, J lost 5 bases, and 7 bases lay in between. The CDR3 is 13 residues long. In DNA form, the CDR3 reads TGTGCCAGTAGTATAGAAGGAGGGACTGAAGCTTTCTTT. It specifies CASSIEGGTEAFF.

The V call is TRBV27, the J call TRBJ1-3, with D possibly being TRBD1 (5 bases). Trimming left V 2 bases short and J 4 bases short, with 15 bases between. Germline V gene data show CDR1 as MNHEY and CDR2 as SMNVEV (reference sequence). The length of the CDR3 is 16 residues. DNA of the CDR3: TGTGCCAGCAGTTTAAAGGGGCCGAGGTGGGGAAACACCATATATTTT. As protein: CASSLKGPRWGNTIYF.

V is TRBV6-5 and J is TRBJ1-4; 7 bases align to TRBD1. CDR1 is MNHEY, CDR2 SVGAGI, per germline. CDR3 length: 13 amino acids. With V trimmed by 10 bases and J by 8 bases, 10 bases remained unmatched. The CDR3: CAIRQGGTEKLFF. CDR3 in DNA: TGTGCCATCCGACAGGGAGGAACGGAAAAACTGTTTTTT.

Written as DNA, the CDR3 is TGTGCCAGCAGCAGAAGGTCTCTAGCGGCGCATCACTACTACGAGCAGTACTTC. This codes for CASSRRSLAAHHYYEQYF. This chain connects TRBV7-9 to TRBJ2-7; 7 bases agree with TRBD2. This CDR3 is built from 18 residues. V dropped 5 bases and J dropped 3; count of bases not matched to a gene: 19. Germline V gives CDR1 SEHNR, CDR2 FQNEAQ (reference sequence).

The rearrangement links TRBV7-2 to TRBJ2-5; D not certain. Germline CDR1 and CDR2: SGHTA and FQGNSA. CDR3 length: 12 amino acids. The V and J ends lost 5 bases and 5 bases respectively, with 9 bases between them. CDR3 loop: CASSANRETQYF. DNA for the CDR3: TGTGCCAGCAGCGCCAACCGGGAGACCCAGTACTTC.

The gene calls are TRBV18 and TRBJ1-5; D gene ambiguous. V was shortened by 4 bases and J by 10 bases, with 14 bases between the two germline ends. Germline V gives CDR1 KGHSH, CDR2 LQKENI. CDR3 length: 13 amino acids. CDR3 bases: TGTGCCAGCTCACTAAATGACCAGGTACCCCAGCATTTT. Its translation is CASSLNDQVPQHF. Combining the CDR3 with reference TRBV18 and TRBJ1-5 gives the whole variable domain NAGVMQNPRHLVRRRGQEARLRCSPMKGHSHVYWYRQLPEEGLKFMVYLQKENIIDESGMPKERFSAEFPKEGPSILRIQQVVRGDSAAYFCASSLNDQVPQHFGDGTRLSIL.

The chain has TRBV6-5 and TRBJ2-5, with 10 bases fitting TRBD2. CDR1 and CDR2 from the germline V gene are MNHEY and SVGAGI. The CDR3 totals 15 residues. With 7 bases clipped from V and 1 base from J, the junction kept 6 bases outside the gene matches. CDR3 in DNA: TGTGCCAGCAACCCTAGCGGGGGCAGCCAAGAGACCCAGTACTTC. It yields the protein CASNPSGGSQETQYF.

The table lists this clone with a few counts. This chain joins TRBV7-2 and TRBJ1-5; the D is unclear. CDR1 is SGHTA, CDR2 FQGNSA, per germline. CDR3 length: 14 amino acids. Trimming removed 6 bases from V and 5 bases from J, with 14 bases in between. The CDR3, as DNA: TGTGCCAGCAGTCTGAACAGCCCCCATCAGCCCCAGCATTTT. Translating gives CASSLNSPHQPQHF.

V gene TRBV27 combines with J gene TRBJ1-5; D remains ambiguous. V lost 3 bases and J lost 0, with 9 bases in between. CDR3 size: 15 residues. Germline CDR1 MNHEY, CDR2 SMNVEV (reference sequence). For the CDR3, the DNA is TGTGCCAGCAGTTTTCGCGCGCTTAGCAATCAGCCCCAGCATTTT. Its translation is CASSFRALSNQPQHF.

The chain employs TRBV23-1 and TRBJ1-5; possible D gene TRBD1, 6 bases. TRBV23-1 is an open reading frame, and its role is uncertain. V was clipped by 2 bases and J by 0 bases, with 20 bases between them. The CDR3 consists of 19 residues. The CDR3 coding sequence is TGCGCCAGCAGTCAAGGCCAGATGGGGGCATCCTATAGCAATCAGCCCCAGCATTTT. Its protein product is CASSQGQMGASYSNQPQHF.

J is TRBJ1-6 and V is TRBV27; TRBD1 might be the D (5 bases). The CDR3 has 16 residues. Germline V lookup: CDR1 MNHEY, CDR2 SMNVEV (reference sequence). Trimming pared 6 bases from V and 9 bases from J, leaving 21 bases between. The DNA for the CDR3 is TGTGCCAGCAGGGCCCCGGGGGGGGTTATTAGTTCACCCCTCCACTTT. Translation: CASRAPGGVISSPLHF.

Concerning this clone: Other DNA sequences in this sample translate to the same CDR3. V gene TRBV18 combines with J gene TRBJ1-1; D gene unclear. Trimming pared 3 bases from V and 3 bases from J, leaving 5 bases between. CDR1 and CDR2 (germline): KGHSH, LQKENI. The CDR3 is 12 residues long. The CDR3 DNA follows: TGTGCCAGCTCACCTTCCTACACTGAAGCTTTCTTT. Translated: CASSPSYTEAFF.

J is TRBJ2-7 and V is TRBV10-3; 8 bases are a match to TRBD1. Germline loops: CDR1 ENHRY, CDR2 SYGVKD. CDR3 size: 14 residues. V lost 7 bases, J lost 6 bases, and 11 bases stayed unmatched. CDR3 amino acids: CAIKAGTGVPEQYF. CDR3 DNA sequence: TGTGCCATCAAAGCCGGGACAGGCGTCCCCGAGCAGTACTTC.

The chain is built from TRBV2 and TRBJ1-2; 7 bases agree with TRBD1. V dropped 3 bases and J dropped 4; count of bases not matched to a gene: 14. This CDR3 spans 17 amino acids. Germline V gene sequence: CDR1 SNHLY, CDR2 FYNNEI. The CDR3 spells CASSDTPGQSLFYGYTF. CDR3 DNA sequence: TGTGCCAGCAGTGATACCCCGGGACAGAGTCTGTTCTATGGCTACACCTTC.

The chain joins TRBV7-2 to TRBJ1-2; 8 positions agree with TRBD1. Germline assignment: CDR1 SGHTA and CDR2 FQGNSA. Trimming removed 1 base from V and 1 base from J; junction bases left unmatched: 8. CDR3 length: 17 residues. The DNA for the CDR3 is TGTGCCAGCAGCTTAGAAGGGCAGGGGGCTTTTAACTATGGCTACACCTTC. Its protein is CASSLEGQGAFNYGYTF. Together with reference TRBV7-2 and TRBJ1-2, the CDR3 gives the full variable domain: GAGVSQSPSNKVTEKGKDVELRCDPISGHTALYWYRQSLGQGLEFLIYFQGNSAPDKSGLPSDRFSAERTGGSVSTLTIQRTQQEDSAVYLCASSLEGQGAFNYGYTFGSGTRLTVV.

This chain connects TRBV13 to TRBJ2-1, with a weak D call TRBD2 (6 bases). The CDR3 is 16 amino acids. Germline V gene sequence: CDR1 PRHDT, CDR2 FYEKMQ (reference sequence). V lost 0 bases and J 6 bases, leaving 15 bases between the germline ends. The CDR3 DNA reads as TGTGCCAGCAGCTTAGGACTAGCCCCGGAAGGCAATGAGCAGTTCTTC. It is translated as CASSLGLAPEGNEQFF.

The chain combines TRBV7-9 with TRBJ2-7, with D possibly being TRBD1 (6 bases). Looked up from germline, CDR1 is SEHNR and CDR2 is FQNEAQ (reference sequence). V lost 4 bases to trimming and J lost 3 bases, with 16 bases between them. This CDR3 region has 15 residues. CDR3 sequence (DNA): TGTGCCAGCAGCTCGGGGACCGGACAGTTCTACGAGCAGTACTTC. It is translated as CASSSGTGQFYEQYF.

The chain uses TRBV6-2 or TRBV6-3 and TRBJ2-1; D is perhaps TRBD1 (6 bases). Germline loops: CDR1 MNHEY, CDR2 SVGEGT. The V gene lost 0 bases and the J gene lost 9 bases, with 27 bases spanning the gap. CDR3 length: 19 residues. The CDR3 loop reads CASSYSPNLQGRKMGEQFF. The CDR3 DNA sequence: TGTGCCAGCAGTTACTCGCCCAACCTACAGGGTAGGAAGATGGGTGAGCAGTTCTTC.

V and J are TRBV5-1 and TRBJ2-3; D remains ambiguous. Germline CDR1 is SGHRS and CDR2 is YFSETQ. CDR3 length: 15 residues. Trimming removed 2 bases from V and 0 bases from J, with 10 bases in between. The chain's CDR3 is CASSFAPTSTDTQYF. The CDR3 DNA reads as TGCGCCAGCAGCTTTGCACCTACTAGCACAGATACGCAGTATTTT.